The 2 T cell receptor beta chains below come from one sample, sequenced in a study of T cell repertoires in cytomegalovirus infection. Their antigen targets remain unknown. TCRdb redid the calling of the reads with MiXCR, one entry per CDR3 protein. This table holds 150,000 or so distinct CDR3 sequences, about 31% found once. The specimen was CD8+ T cells from cultured PBMCs, collected from culture after CMV antigen stimulation. The receptors here all came from a human donor in good health (CMV status not recorded). Some clones in this sample may be carry-over from other donors' samples.

The chain uses TRBV30 and TRBJ2-7; the match to TRBD1 covers 8 bases. The length of the CDR3 is 15 residues. CDR1 and CDR2 from the germline V gene are GTSNPN and SVGIG (reference sequence). The V segment lost 3 bases and the J segment 3 bases; nucleotides outside the gene matches: 10. In DNA form, the CDR3 reads TGTGCCTGGAGGCGTCCCAGGACAGGGCGCTACGAGCAGTACTTC. This sequence encodes CAWRRPRTGRYEQYF.

V is TRBV24-1 and J is TRBJ2-3; D gene uncertain. This CDR3 is built from 12 residues. V lost 0 bases and J lost 7, with 4 bases in between. The germline gives CDR1 KGHDR, CDR2 SFDVKD. The CDR3 reads CATSDLQHTQYF. The CDR3 DNA is TGTGCCACCAGTGATTTGCAACATACGCAGTATTTT.